Each of the 9 T cell receptor beta chains below was sequenced from the same sample in a study of CXCR3-negative and CXCR3-positive naive CD8 T cells. These receptors lack a known antigen. All TRB cDNA libraries came from 5' RACE performed with UMI labels. TCRdb re-called the 5' RACE reads; every CDR3 protein appears as one record, without DNA. The table lists about 120,000 distinct CDR3 sequences. General study results and limits: TRB CDR3s were more hydrophobic in CXCR3-positive than in CXCR3-negative naive cells.

Material for sequencing was naive CXCR3+ CD8+ T cells from blood. Specified subset: CD45RO-CCR7+CD27+CD95- naive CD8+ T cells expressing CXCR3 (TNR3+). The receptors were sampled from a human donor in good health. Some clones in this sample may be carry-over from other donors' samples.

This sequence joins TRBV10-3 and TRBJ2-6. CDR1 and CDR2 from the germline V gene are ENHRY and SYGVKD. The CDR3 has 16 amino acids. The CDR3 protein is CAISESLVTGANVLTF.

The chain has TRBV29-1 and TRBJ1-5. The CDR3 runs 14 residues. The germline V gene encodes CDR1 SQVTM and CDR2 ANQGSEA. This CDR3 reads CSALVGQGGLAQHF.

This chain links TRBV28 with TRBJ2-1. Germline V gene lookup returns CDR1 MDHEN and CDR2 SYDVKM. This CDR3 has 17 amino acids. The chain's CDR3 is CASSLVYPASSYNEQFF.

V is TRBV7-8 and J is TRBJ2-2. Germline V gives CDR1 SGHVS, CDR2 FQNEAQ. This CDR3 contains 16 residues. This CDR3 is CASSLLGNRRTGELFF.

The chain joins TRBV9 to TRBJ1-1. The CDR3 sequence is 12 residues long. CDR1 is SGDLS and CDR2 is YYNGEE in the germline V gene. The CDR3 loop is CASSSMSTEAFF.

This chain's CDR3 is CASSPRSGSYEQFF. The genes are TRBV27 and TRBJ2-1; TCRdb's assignment of TRBD1 cannot be checked, as there is no DNA. The CDR3 covers 14 residues. Per germline, CDR1 MNHEY and CDR2 SMNVEV (reference sequence).

This rearrangement joins TRBV29-1 to TRBJ2-3; TCRdb outputs TRBD1, but without DNA this stays unchecked. The CDR3 totals 14 residues. CDR1 is SQVTM and CDR2 is ANQGSEA in the germline V gene. Here the CDR3 reads CSVGDRGRTDTQYF.

The chain couples TRBV24-1 to TRBJ2-3; the D gene TCRdb calls, TRBD1, cannot be checked with no DNA. Germline assignment: CDR1 KGHDR and CDR2 SFDVKD. This CDR3 contains 16 residues. The CDR3 here is CATSDTEGVSTDTQYF.

This chain joins TRBV7-6 and TRBJ1-3; TCRdb's assignment of TRBD1 cannot be checked, as there is no DNA. CDR1 SGHVS and CDR2 FNYEAQ come from the germline V gene. This CDR3 contains 15 residues. The CDR3 region is CASSLVGDGGNTIYF.